This TCR beta chain was observed in a study of blood T cell repertoires in COVID-19. The wider study: The United States, Italy and Spain supplied acute and convalescent COVID-19 samples. PBMCs, B-cell-depleted T cells, or T cells provided the cDNA or gDNA that made up the material.

How the authors handled the data: Cell counts per sample came from amplifying reference gene primers. Data came from immunoSEQ multiplex PCR; TCRdb stores just in-frame clones and leaves some out. Clone size and the V and J calls come from that table; the DNA yielded D and trimming. The repertoire holds over 75,000 clones, with over 80% as singletons. The CDR3 covers 18 residues. Germline V gene data show CDR1 as MDHEN and CDR2 as SYDVKM. V was clipped by 5 bases and J by 0 bases; unmatched bases: 11. Sequencing input: peripheral blood. The clonotype comes from a woman of 80 years or more with active or convalescent COVID-19. The genes are TRBV28 and TRBJ1-5, with 9 bases aligning to TRBD1. The CDR3 loop is CASSPLGQGRRSNQPQHF. DNA for the CDR3: TGTGCCAGCAGTCCCCTGGGACAGGGAAGGCGTAGCAATCAGCCCCAGCATTTT.